These 9 T cell receptor beta chains were all obtained from the same sample, sequenced in a study of blood T cells in healthy people across ages. Sample-barcoded 5' priming and a J-beta primer mix drove a second PCR of about 6 to 12 cycles. Each CDR3 protein is one row after TCRdb ran MiXCR on the 5' RACE reads. The sample carries more than 900,000 distinct CDR3 sequences, almost 30% recorded once. These same data were also listed under a study on T cells of mothers and their children.

The sample was blood. Receptors were obtained from a woman between 40 and 50 years old in good health.

The V gene is TRBV28, the J gene TRBJ2-7; a possible D gene is TRBD2 (5 bases). The CDR3 covers 14 residues. The V and J ends lost 6 bases and 3 bases respectively, with 15 bases between them. Germline V CDR1 and CDR2: MDHEN, SYDVKM. The CDR3 is CASRLSRVDYEQYF. CDR3 nucleotide sequence: TGTGCCAGCAGGTTGTCGAGGGTGGACTACGAGCAGTACTTC.

Turning to this clonotype: This could be a read error, since a much larger clone is one nucleotide away. The rearrangement uses TRBV12-5 and TRBJ2-2; D remains ambiguous. The germline gives CDR1 LGHNT, CDR2 FRNRAP. CDR3 length equals 14 residues. The CDR3 sequence: CAGGLQPGAGELFF. CDR3 coding DNA: TGTGCTGGTGGTTTGCAACCAGGCGCCGGGGAGCTGTTTTTT.

This clonotype was seen at least ten times. This chain links TRBV20-1 with TRBJ2-6; the D gene could be TRBD1 or TRBD2 (7 bases each). From germline, CDR1 is DFQATT and CDR2 SNEGSKA (reference sequence). The V and J ends lost 5 bases and 1 base respectively, with 15 bases between them. This CDR3 has 16 amino acids. CDR3 region: CSAPPRGGSGANVLTF. The CDR3 region has the DNA TGCAGTGCTCCTCCCAGGGGGGGGTCTGGGGCCAACGTCCTGACTTTC.

V gene TRBV6-2 or TRBV6-3 combines with J gene TRBJ1-2; D remains unclear. This CDR3 region has 14 residues. V lost 2 bases and J 0 bases, leaving 7 bases between the germline ends. Germline V gives CDR1 MNHEY, CDR2 SVGEGT. The CDR3 is CASSYHQPNYGYTF. The CDR3 coding sequence is TGTGCCAGCAGTTACCACCAACCTAACTATGGCTACACCTTC.

This clonotype was observed a handful of times. Since a much larger clone is just one base distant, this may be a read error. The chain carries TRBV29-1 and TRBJ2-5; possible D gene TRBD1, 5 bases. The better agreement between TRBJ2-7 and the DNA end casts doubt on the J call. In germline, CDR1 is SQVTM, CDR2 ANQGSEA. The CDR3 length is 13 residues. The DNA of the CDR3 is TGCAGCGTTGAGAGGCAGGGCAGCGACGAGCAGTACTTC. It yields the protein CSVERQGSDEQYF.

A note on this clonotype: A single base separates this from a much larger clone, so it may be a read error. The CDR3 region has the DNA TGTGCCAGCAGCTTAGCGGGACAGAGCTACTACAATGAGCAGTTCTTC. Translation: CASSLAGQSYYNEQFF. The J gene is TRBJ2-1, the V gene TRBV7-9; 7 bases map to TRBD1. Germline V CDR1 and CDR2: SEHNR, FQNEAQ (reference sequence). The CDR3 is 16 amino acids. V dropped 0 bases and J dropped 3; count of bases not matched to a gene: 5.

This rearrangement joins TRBV29-1 to TRBJ2-7; 7 bases agree with TRBD2. CDR1 and CDR2 (germline): SQVTM, ANQGSEA. The CDR3 length is 16 residues. V lost 4 bases and J lost 2; bases outside the gene matches: 14. The CDR3 region is CSVVGGGSERAYEQYF. The CDR3 DNA sequence: TGCAGCGTTGTGGGGGGGGGATCGGAGCGGGCCTACGAGCAGTACTTC.

This clonotype was recorded many times. The V gene is TRBV7-9, the J gene TRBJ2-3; no reliable D call. CDR1 and CDR2 from the germline V gene are SEHNR and FQNEAQ (reference sequence). Trimming cost V 3 bases and J 4 bases, with 14 bases left between them. The CDR3 runs 15 residues. The CDR3 nucleotides are TGTGCCAGCAGCTTCGCCCCGGCGGCTTCAGATACGCAGTATTTT. It encodes CASSFAPAASDTQYF.

This clonotype occurred many times. The chain is built from TRBV6-5 and TRBJ2-7; a weak D match, TRBD1 (6 bases). Per the germline V gene, CDR1 is MNHEY and CDR2 is SVGAGI. This CDR3 is built from 14 residues. Trimming pared 6 bases from V and 2 bases from J, leaving 14 bases between. The CDR3 DNA reads TGTGCCAGCAGCCGCACGAGGACAGCCTACGAGCAGTACTTC. This translates into CASSRTRTAYEQYF.